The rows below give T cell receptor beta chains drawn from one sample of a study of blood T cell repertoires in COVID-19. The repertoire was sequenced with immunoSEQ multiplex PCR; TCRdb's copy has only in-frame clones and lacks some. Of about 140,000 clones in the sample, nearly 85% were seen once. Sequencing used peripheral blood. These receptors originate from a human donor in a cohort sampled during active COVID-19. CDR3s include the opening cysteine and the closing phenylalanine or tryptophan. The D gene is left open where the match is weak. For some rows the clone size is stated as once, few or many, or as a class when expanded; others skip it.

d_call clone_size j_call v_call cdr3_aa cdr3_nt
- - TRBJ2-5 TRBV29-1 CSVKKQVNQETQYF TGCAGCGTGAAGAAACAGGTGAACCAAGAGACCCAGTACTTC
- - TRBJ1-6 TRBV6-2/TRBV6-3 CASRPYPFSDNSPLHF TGTGCCAGCAGACCTTACCCGTTTTCGGATAATTCACCCCTCCACTTT
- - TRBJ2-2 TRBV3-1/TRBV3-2 CASSQVGPVTGELFF TGTGCCAGCAGCCAAGTGGGCCCGGTCACCGGGGAGCTGTTTTTT
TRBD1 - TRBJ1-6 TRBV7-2 CASSRDRSSYNSPLHF TGTGCCAGCAGCCGGGACAGGAGCTCCTATAATTCACCCCTCCACTTT
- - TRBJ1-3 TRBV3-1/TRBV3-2 CASSQDRPEGRSGNTIYF TGTGCCAGCAGCCAAGATAGGCCCGAGGGGAGGTCTGGAAACACCATATATTTT
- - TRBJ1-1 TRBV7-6 CASSLTEEAFF TGTGCCAGCAGCTTAACGGAGGAAGCTTTCTTT
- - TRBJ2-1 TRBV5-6 CASSLGGQWSYNEQFF TGTGCCAGCAGCTTGGGGGGGCAATGGTCCTACAATGAGCAGTTCTTC
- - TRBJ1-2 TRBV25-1 CASSRINPDGRGGYGYTF TGTGCCAGCAGTAGAATCAACCCGGACGGTCGAGGGGGATATGGCTACACCTTC
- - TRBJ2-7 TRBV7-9 CASSLEGTSNEYF TGTGCCAGCAGCTTAGAGGGGACATCCAATGAGTACTTC
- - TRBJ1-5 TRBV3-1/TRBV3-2 CASSHTSAGDNQPQHF TGTGCCAGCAGCCACACCTCGGCGGGGGACAATCAGCCCCAGCATTTT
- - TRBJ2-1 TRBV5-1 CASSFGGPISEQFF TGCGCCAGCAGCTTCGGGGGGCCAATTAGTGAGCAGTTCTTC
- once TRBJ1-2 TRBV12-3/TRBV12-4 CASSPSYYGYTF TGTGCCAGCAGCCCTAGCTACTATGGCTACACCTTC
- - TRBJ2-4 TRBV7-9 CASSQKGPGNIQYF TGTGCCAGCAGCCAAAAGGGCCCGGGGAACATTCAGTACTTC
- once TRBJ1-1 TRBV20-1 CSARSQGEAFF TGCAGTGCTAGATCGCAGGGAGAAGCTTTCTTT
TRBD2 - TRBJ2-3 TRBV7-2 CASSLEGLAGGHAQYF TGTGCCAGCAGCTTAGAAGGACTAGCGGGAGGTCATGCGCAGTATTTT
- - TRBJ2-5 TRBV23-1 CASSPLREQGRETQYF TGCGCCAGCAGTCCCCTTCGAGAACAGGGAAGAGAGACCCAGTACTTC
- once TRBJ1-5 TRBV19 CASSIRGDDQPQHF TGTGCCAGTAGTATCCGGGGTGACGACCAGCCCCAGCATTTT
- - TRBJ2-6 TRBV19 CASSIRSGANVLTF TGTGCCAGTAGTATCCGCTCTGGGGCCAACGTCCTGACTTTC
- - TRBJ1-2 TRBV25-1 CASSPPGDPYGYTF TGTGCCAGCAGTCCCCCAGGGGATCCCTATGGCTACACCTTC
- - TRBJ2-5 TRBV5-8 CASSDGLKETQYF TGTGCCAGCAGCGACGGACTAAAAGAGACCCAGTACTTC
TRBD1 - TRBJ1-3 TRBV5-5 CASSFTGGSSGNTIYF TGTGCCAGCAGCTTCACAGGGGGTTCCTCTGGAAACACCATATATTTT
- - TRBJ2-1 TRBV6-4 CASSALQWGSEQFF TGTGCCAGCAGTGCCCTACAATGGGGCAGTGAGCAGTTCTTC
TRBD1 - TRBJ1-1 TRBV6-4 CASSPGQGYTEAFF TGTGCCAGCAGCCCGGGACAGGGGTACACTGAAGCTTTCTTT
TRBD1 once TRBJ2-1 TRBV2 CASNRDRARNEQFF TGTGCCAGCAACAGGGACAGGGCCCGGAATGAGCAGTTCTTC
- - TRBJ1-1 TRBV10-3 CAIMDGGHEAFF TGTGCCATCATGGACGGAGGGCATGAAGCTTTCTTT
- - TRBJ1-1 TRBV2 CASGRLNTEAFF TGTGCCAGCGGGAGGTTGAACACTGAAGCTTTCTTT
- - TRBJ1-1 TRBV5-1 CASSLDPGGNTEAFF TGCGCCAGCAGCTTGGATCCGGGAGGGAACACTGAAGCTTTCTTT
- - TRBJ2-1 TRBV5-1 CASSLDRVSGNEQFF TGCGCCAGCAGCTTGGATCGTGTTTCGGGCAATGAGCAGTTCTTC
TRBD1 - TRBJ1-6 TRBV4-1 CASSQGQGTGSPLHF TGCGCCAGCAGCCAAGGACAGGGAACTGGATCACCCCTCCACTTT
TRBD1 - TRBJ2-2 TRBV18 CASSSGQGRTTGELFF TGTGCCAGCTCATCGGGACAGGGAAGGACGACCGGGGAGCTGTTTTTT
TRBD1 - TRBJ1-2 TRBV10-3 CAISEPRQGVGGYTF TGTGCCATCAGTGAGCCTAGACAGGGGGTTGGTGGCTACACCTTC
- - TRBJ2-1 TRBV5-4 CASSPTSTLYNEQFF TGTGCCAGCAGCCCGACTTCTACCCTGTACAATGAGCAGTTCTTC
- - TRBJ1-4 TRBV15 CATSTPLSTPNEKLFF TGTGCCACCAGCACCCCTCTAAGCACGCCTAATGAAAAACTGTTTTTT
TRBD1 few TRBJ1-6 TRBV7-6 CASSLSHDRGLSYNSPLHF TGTGCCAGCAGCCTGTCTCATGACAGGGGACTCTCCTATAATTCACCCCTCCACTTT
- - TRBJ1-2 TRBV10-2 CASRDSRNYGYTF TGCGCCAGCAGGGACAGCAGGAACTATGGCTACACCTTC
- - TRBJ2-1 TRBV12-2 CASRFARPDADEQFF TGTGCAAGTCGCTTTGCCAGGCCCGATGCAGATGAGCAGTTCTTC
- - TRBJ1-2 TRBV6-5 CASRGNYGYTF TGTGCCAGCCGGGGGAACTATGGCTACACCTTC
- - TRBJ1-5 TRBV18 CASSPSSDDQPQHF TGTGCCAGCTCACCTAGCTCCGATGATCAGCCCCAGCATTTT
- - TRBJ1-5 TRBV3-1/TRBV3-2 CASSHPWTVSNQPQHF TGTGCCAGCAGCCACCCTTGGACTGTTAGCAATCAGCCCCAGCATTTT
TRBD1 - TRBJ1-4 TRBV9 CASSLGQGLGKLFF TGTGCCAGCAGCCTGGGACAGGGGTTAGGAAAACTGTTTTTT
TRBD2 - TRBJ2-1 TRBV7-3 CASSLLAGYNEQFF TGTGCCAGCAGCTTACTAGCGGGGTACAATGAGCAGTTCTTC
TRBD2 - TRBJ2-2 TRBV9 CASSAGTSGNTGELFF TGTGCCAGCAGCGCCGGGACTAGCGGGAACACCGGGGAGCTGTTTTTT
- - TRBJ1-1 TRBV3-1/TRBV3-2 CASSQDLADRPMLNTEAFF TGTGCCAGCAGCCAAGATCTTGCCGACAGACCTATGTTGAACACTGAAGCTTTCTTT
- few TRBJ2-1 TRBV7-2 CASSISRGQGEQFF TGTGCCAGCAGCATCTCTAGGGGCCAGGGTGAGCAGTTCTTC
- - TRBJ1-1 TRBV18 CASSPPGENTEAFF TGTGCCAGCTCACCACCGGGAGAGAACACTGAAGCTTTCTTT
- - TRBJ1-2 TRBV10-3 CATRGADSLYGYTF TGTGCCACCCGGGGGGCGGACAGCCTCTATGGCTACACCTTC
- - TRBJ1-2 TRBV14 CASSQSLRGTNYGYTF TGTGCCAGCAGCCAATCTCTTAGGGGGACTAACTATGGCTACACCTTC
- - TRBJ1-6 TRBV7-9 CASEGMDRSYNSPLHF TGTGCCAGCGAGGGAATGGACCGCTCCTATAATTCACCCCTCCACTTT
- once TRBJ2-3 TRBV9 CASSVAPLGAGTDTQYF TGTGCCAGCAGCGTAGCTCCCCTGGGGGCGGGCACAGATACGCAGTATTTT
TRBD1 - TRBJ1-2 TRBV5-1 CASSSTGGDLGGYTF TGCGCCAGCAGCTCCACAGGGGGCGATCTGGGCGGCTACACCTTC
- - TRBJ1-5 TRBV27 CASSTGIQPQHF TGTGCCAGCTCCACGGGGATTCAGCCCCAGCATTTT
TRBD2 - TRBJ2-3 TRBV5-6 CASSRVAGGPGDTQYF TGTGCCAGCAGCAGAGTAGCGGGAGGGCCAGGAGATACGCAGTATTTT